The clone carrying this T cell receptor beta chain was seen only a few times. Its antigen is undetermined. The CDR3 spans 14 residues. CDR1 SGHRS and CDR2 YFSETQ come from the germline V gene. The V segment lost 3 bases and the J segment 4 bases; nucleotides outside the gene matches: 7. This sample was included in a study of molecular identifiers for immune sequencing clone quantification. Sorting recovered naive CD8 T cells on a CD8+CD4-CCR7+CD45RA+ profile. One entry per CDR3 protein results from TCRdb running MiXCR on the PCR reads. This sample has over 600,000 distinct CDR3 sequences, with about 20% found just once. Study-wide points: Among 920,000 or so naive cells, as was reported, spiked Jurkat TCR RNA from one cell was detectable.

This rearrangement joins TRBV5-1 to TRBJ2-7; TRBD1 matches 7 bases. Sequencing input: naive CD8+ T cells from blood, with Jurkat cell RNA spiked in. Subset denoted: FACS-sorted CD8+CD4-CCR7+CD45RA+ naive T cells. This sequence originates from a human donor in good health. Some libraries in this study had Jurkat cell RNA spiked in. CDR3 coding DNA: TGCGCCAGCAGCTGGAGACAGGGACAATACGAGCAGTACTTC. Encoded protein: CASSWRQGQYEQYF.